This entry is about one T cell receptor (beta chain). The data belong to a study of blood T cell repertoires in COVID-19. Sequenced by immunoSEQ multiplex PCR; TCRdb stores in-frame clones only, minus some. This table holds tens of thousands of clones, roughly three quarters found once. There are 14 residues in the CDR3. The ends were cut back, 0 bases at V and 4 bases at J, with 9 bases in the middle. From germline, CDR1 is MGHRA and CDR2 YSYEKL. Input material: peripheral blood. This TCR was sampled from a man aged 60 to 69 with acute or convalescent COVID-19. The chain carries TRBV4-1 and TRBJ1-2; D not certain. CDR3 residues: CASSQDHTGYGYTF. The CDR3 DNA is TGCGCCAGCAGCCAAGATCACACGGGCTATGGCTACACCTTC.